This TCR beta chain was sequenced during a study of blood T cell repertoires in COVID-19 (dated by TCRdb to 2020 to 2021). For the wider study: Collaborator samples came from the United States, Italy and Spain and covered acute and convalescent phases of COVID-19. A freely available public database, intended as a resource for researchers studying the immune response to SARS-CoV-2, is where the repertoires were released. A de-identified subject ID, COVID-19 status, age in years and sex were almost always included in the sample metadata. The material from the prospective study consisted of cDNA or gDNA derived from T cells, B-cell-depleted T cells, or PBMCs. Where available, HLA class I and class II types were obtained from metadata supplied by the sample provider rather than from assay-based typing. The dataset comprised deeply sampled blood TCRbeta repertoires from subjects exposed to, actively infected with, or recovered from COVID-19. The samples were drawn from the first 160 participants of the ongoing ImmuneRACE study and from 1,254 subjects provided by 6 global collaborators. Study-wide conclusions, independent of this receptor: The amount of clinical and demographic metadata varied by source and participant and was provided uncurated.

The immunoSEQ Assay, a bias-controlled multiplex PCR, was used to amplify TCRbeta CDR3 regions from genomic DNA. On the authors' methods: The number of nucleated cells in each sample was estimated from the amplification of reference gene primers within the assay. To quantify the absolute abundance of each unique TCRbeta CDR3 rearrangement, sequence reads were collapsed and filtered. For each sample, productive Simpson clonality was calculated as the square root of Simpson's diversity index over productive rearrangements. In its TCRdb copy, this immuneACCESS table keeps in-frame sequences only and misses some clones. Where compared with another copy, unresolved V genes explain less than half of these, and the others have no known cause. The DNA was the basis for D and trimming; V, J and clone size are from that table. The sample yields about 81,000 clones; roughly 88% were counted once. The top ten clones comprise approximately 4.4% of the sample.

The CDR3 runs 13 residues from the cysteine to the phenylalanine. Solely the CDR3 DNA is kept, with 39 bases framed from the first base. The junction carries 14 bases between V and J, which are trimmed by 5 bases and 6 bases respectively. Taken from the germline V gene (reference sequence), the CDR1 and CDR2 loops are GTSNPN and SVGIG. This clone was counted a few times. It has no known antigen specificity. No base quality values were provided; no much bigger clone lies one nucleotide off. Each collaborating institution followed its own protocols to collect whole blood in K2EDTA tubes. For TCRbeta analysis, collaborators shipped samples as frozen whole blood, isolated PBMCs, or DNA extracted from either of those sample types.

This clonotype was obtained from a woman of 80 years or more with acute or convalescent COVID-19. The rearranged segments are TRBV30 and TRBJ2-1; TRBD1 is possibly the D segment (7 matching bases). The specimen sequenced was peripheral blood. The CDR3 region: CAWAGQQINEQFF. The DNA sequence follows: TGTGCCTGGGCGGGACAGCAGATCAATGAGCAGTTCTTC. Where the CDR3 stops, the reference TRBV30 and TRBJ2-1 genes take over; the full variable domain is SQTIHQWPATLVQPVGSPLSLECTVEGTSNPNLYWYRQAAGRGLQLLFYSVGIGQISSEVPQNLSASRPQDRQFILSSKKLLLSDSGFYLCAWAGQQINEQFFGPGTRLTVL.